This T cell receptor (beta chain) was documented in a study of T cells after yellow fever vaccination. Study background: Where fractions had low cell numbers, libraries were prepared from them with the SMART-Seq v4 Ultra Low Input RNA kit.

Each CDR3 protein gets one entry after TCRdb re-called the 5' RACE reads with MiXCR. The sample holds about 240,000 distinct CDR3 sequences, 6% to 7.5% seen once. Trimming pared 6 bases from V and 6 bases from J, leaving 10 bases between. The CDR3 consists of 12 residues. Germline loops: CDR1 SGHTA, CDR2 FQGNSA. The chain is built from TRBV7-2 and TRBJ2-3; tentative D call: TRBD2 (6 bases). The receptor was isolated from a man between 25 and 39 years old who received the YFV17D yellow fever vaccine. The specimen comprised CD4+ T cells sorted from PBMCs, sampled 15 days after the yellow fever booster vaccination. The DNA of the CDR3 is TGTGCCAGCAGGGCAAGCGGGGATACGCAGTATTTT. Its translation: CASRASGDTQYF.